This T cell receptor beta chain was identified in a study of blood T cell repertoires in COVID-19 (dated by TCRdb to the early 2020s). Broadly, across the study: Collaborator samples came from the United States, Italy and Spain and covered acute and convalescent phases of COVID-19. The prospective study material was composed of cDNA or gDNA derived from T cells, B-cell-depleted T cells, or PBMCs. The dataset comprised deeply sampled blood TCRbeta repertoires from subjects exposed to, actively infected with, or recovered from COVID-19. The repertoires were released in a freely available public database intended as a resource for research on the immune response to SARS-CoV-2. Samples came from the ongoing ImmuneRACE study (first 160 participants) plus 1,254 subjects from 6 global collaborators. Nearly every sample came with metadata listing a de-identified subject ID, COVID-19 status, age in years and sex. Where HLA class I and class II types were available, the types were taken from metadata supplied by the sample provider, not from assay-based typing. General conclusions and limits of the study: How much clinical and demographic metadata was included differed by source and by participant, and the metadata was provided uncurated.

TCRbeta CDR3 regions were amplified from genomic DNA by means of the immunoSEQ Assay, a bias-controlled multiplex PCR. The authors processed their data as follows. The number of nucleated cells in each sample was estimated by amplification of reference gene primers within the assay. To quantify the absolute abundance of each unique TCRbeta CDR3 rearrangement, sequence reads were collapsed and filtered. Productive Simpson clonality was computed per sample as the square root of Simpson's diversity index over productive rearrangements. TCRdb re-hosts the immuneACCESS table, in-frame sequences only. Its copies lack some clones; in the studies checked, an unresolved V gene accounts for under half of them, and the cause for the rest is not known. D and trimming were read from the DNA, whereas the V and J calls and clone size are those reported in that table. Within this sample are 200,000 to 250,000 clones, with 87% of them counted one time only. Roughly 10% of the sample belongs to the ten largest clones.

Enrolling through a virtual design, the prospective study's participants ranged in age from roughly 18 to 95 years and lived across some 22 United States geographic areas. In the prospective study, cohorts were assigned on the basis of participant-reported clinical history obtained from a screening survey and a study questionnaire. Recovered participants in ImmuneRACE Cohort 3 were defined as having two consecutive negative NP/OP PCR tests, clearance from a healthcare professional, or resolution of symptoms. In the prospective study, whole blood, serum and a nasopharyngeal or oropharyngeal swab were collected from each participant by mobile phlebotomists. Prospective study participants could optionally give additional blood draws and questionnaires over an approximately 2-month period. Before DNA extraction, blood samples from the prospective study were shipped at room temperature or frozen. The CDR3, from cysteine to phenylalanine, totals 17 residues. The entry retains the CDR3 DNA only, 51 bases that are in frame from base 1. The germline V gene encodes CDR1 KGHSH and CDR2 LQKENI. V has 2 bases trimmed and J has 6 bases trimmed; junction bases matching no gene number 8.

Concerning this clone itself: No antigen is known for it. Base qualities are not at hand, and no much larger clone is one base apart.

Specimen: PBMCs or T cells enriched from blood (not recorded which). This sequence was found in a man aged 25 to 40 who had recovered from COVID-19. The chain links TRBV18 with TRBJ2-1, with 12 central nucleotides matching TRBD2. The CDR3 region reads CASSPEVSSGRANEQFF. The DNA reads TGTGCCAGCTCACCAGAGGTGTCTAGCGGGAGGGCCAATGAGCAGTTCTTC. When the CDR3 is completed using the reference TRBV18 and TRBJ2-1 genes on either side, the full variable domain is NAGVMQNPRHLVRRRGQEARLRCSPMKGHSHVYWYRQLPEEGLKFMVYLQKENIIDESGMPKERFSAEFPKEGPSILRIQQVVRGDSAAYFCASSPEVSSGRANEQFFGPGTRLTVL.